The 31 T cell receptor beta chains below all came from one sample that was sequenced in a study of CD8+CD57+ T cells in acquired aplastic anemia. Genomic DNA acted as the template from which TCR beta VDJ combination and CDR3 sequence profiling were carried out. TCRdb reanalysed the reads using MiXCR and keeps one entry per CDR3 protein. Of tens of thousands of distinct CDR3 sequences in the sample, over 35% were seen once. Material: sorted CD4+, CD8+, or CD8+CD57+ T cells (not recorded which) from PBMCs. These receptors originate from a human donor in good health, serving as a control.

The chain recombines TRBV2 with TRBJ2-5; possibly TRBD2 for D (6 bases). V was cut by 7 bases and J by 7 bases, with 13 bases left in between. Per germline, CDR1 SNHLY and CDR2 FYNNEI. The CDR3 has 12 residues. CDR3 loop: CASIGAAGTQYF. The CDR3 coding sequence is TGTGCCAGCATCGGGGCAGCGGGGACCCAGTACTTC.

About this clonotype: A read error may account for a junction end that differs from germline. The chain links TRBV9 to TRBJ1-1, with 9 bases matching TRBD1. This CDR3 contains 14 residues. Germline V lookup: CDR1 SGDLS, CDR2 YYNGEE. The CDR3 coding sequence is TGTGCCAGCAATCGCCCGGGACAGGGAACTGAAGCTTTCTTC. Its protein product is CASNRPGQGTEAFF.

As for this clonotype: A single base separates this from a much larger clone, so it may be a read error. As DNA, the CDR3 is TGCAGTGCTAGAGGGGAAGAGGGCGGCACCGGGGAGCTGTTTTTT. Translation: CSARGEEGGTGELFF. V is TRBV20-1 and J is TRBJ2-2, with D possibly being TRBD2 (5 bases). Germline V gives CDR1 DFQATT, CDR2 SNEGSKA (reference sequence). This CDR3 comprises 15 residues. V was clipped by 1 base and J by 4 bases, with 13 bases between them.

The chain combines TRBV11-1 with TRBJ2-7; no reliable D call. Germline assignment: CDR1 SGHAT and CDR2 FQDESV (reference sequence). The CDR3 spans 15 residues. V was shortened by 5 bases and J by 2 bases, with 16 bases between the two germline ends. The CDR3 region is CASSPATGKTYEQYF. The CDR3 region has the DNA TGTGCCAGCAGCCCAGCCACTGGGAAGACCTACGAGCAGTACTTC. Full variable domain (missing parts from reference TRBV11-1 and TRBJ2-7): EAEVAQSPRYKITEKSQAVAFWCDPISGHATLYWYRQILGQGPELLVQFQDESVVDDSQLPKDRFSAERLKGVDSTLKIQPAELGDSAMYLCASSPATGKTYEQYFGPGTRLTVT.

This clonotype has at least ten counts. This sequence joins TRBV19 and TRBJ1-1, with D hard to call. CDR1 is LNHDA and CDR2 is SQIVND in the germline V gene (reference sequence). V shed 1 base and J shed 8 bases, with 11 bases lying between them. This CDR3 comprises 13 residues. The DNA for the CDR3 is TGTGCCAGTAGTATAGGCCTACGACGGGAAGCTTTCTTT. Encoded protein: CASSIGLRREAFF.

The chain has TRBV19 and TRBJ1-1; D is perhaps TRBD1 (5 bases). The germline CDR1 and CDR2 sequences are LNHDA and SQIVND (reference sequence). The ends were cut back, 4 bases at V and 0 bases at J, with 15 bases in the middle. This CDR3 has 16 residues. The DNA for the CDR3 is TGTGCCAGTAGTACCGGGACCCACGGAATGAACACTGAAGCTTTCTTT. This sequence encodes CASSTGTHGMNTEAFF.

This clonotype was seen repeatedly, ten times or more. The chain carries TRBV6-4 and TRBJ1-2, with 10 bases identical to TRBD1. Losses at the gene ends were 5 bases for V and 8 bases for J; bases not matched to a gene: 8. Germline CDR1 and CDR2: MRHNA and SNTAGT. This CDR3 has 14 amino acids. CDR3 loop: CASSPRDRGGGYTF. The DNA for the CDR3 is TGTGCCAGCAGTCCCCGGGACAGGGGCGGAGGCTACACCTTC.

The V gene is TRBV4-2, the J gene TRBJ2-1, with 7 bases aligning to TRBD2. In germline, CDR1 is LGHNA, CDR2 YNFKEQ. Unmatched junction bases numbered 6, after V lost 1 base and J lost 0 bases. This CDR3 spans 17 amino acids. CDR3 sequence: CASSQGASGSSYNEQFF. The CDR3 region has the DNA TGTGCCAGCAGCCAAGGGGCTAGCGGAAGCTCCTACAATGAGCAGTTCTTC.

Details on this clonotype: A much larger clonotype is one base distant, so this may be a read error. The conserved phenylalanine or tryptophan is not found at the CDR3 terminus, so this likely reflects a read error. In DNA, the CDR3 is TGTGCCTGGAGTTACGGGTACGAGCAGTACCTC. Residues: CAWSYGYEQYL. The rearrangement joins TRBV30 to TRBJ2-7; D is undetermined. Germline CDR1 and CDR2: GTSNPN and SVGIG (reference sequence). The germline V and J ends were trimmed by 2 bases and 4 bases, with 6 bases remaining between them. CDR3 length: 11 amino acids.

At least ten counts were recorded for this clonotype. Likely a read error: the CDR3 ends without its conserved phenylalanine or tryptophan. In DNA form, the CDR3 reads TGTGCCAGCAGCCCCCCGACAGGGAGTTACGAGCAGTACCTC. The encoded protein is CASSPPTGSYEQYL. The chain joins TRBV9 to TRBJ2-7, with TRBD1 matching over 7 bases. Germline V gene lookup returns CDR1 SGDLS and CDR2 YYNGEE. The CDR3 spans 14 residues. Losses at the gene ends were 4 bases for V and 4 bases for J; bases not matched to a gene: 8.

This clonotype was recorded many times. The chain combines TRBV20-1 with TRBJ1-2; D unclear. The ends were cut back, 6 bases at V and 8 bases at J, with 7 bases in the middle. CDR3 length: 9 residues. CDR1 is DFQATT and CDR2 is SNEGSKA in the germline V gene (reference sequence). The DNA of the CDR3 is TGCAGTGCCCCCACGGGCTACACCTTC. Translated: CSAPTGYTF.

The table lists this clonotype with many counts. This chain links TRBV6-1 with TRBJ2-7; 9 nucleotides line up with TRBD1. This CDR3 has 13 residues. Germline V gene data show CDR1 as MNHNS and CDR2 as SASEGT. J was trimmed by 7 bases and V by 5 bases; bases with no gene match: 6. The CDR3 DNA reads TGTGCCAGCAGTCCCGGGACAGGGAATGAGCAGTACTTC. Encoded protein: CASSPGTGNEQYF.

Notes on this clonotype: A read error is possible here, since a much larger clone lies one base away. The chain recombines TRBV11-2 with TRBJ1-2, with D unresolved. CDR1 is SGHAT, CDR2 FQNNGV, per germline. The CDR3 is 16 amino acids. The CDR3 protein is CASSSPWEGRNYGYAF. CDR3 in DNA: TGTGCCAGCAGTAGCCCCTGGGAGGGAAGGAACTATGGCTACGCCTTC.

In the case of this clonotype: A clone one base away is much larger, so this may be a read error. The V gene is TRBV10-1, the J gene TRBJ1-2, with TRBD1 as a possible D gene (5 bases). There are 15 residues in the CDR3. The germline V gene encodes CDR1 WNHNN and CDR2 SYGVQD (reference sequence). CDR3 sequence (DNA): TGTGCCAGCGCGGAGACAGTTTCAGCTAACTATGGCTACGCCTTC. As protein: CASAETVSANYGYAF.

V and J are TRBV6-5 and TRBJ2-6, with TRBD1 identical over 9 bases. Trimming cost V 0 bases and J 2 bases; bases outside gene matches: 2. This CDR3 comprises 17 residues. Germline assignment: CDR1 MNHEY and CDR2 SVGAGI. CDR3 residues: CASSYSYRGPGANVLTF. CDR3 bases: TGTGCCAGCAGTTACTCTTACAGGGGGCCTGGGGCCAACGTCCTGACTTTC.

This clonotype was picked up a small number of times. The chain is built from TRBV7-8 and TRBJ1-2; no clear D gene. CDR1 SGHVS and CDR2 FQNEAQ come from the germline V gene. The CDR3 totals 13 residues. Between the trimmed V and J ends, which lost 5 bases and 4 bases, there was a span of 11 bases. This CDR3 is CASSMGMPYGYTF. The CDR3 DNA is TGTGCCAGCAGCATGGGCATGCCCTATGGCTACACCTTC. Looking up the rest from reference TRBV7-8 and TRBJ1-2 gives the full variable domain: GAGVSQSPRYKVAKRGQDVALRCDPISGHVSLFWYQQALGQGPEFLTYFQNEAQLDKSGLPSDRFFAERPEGSVSTLKIQRTQQEDSAVYLCASSMGMPYGYTFGSGTRLTVV.

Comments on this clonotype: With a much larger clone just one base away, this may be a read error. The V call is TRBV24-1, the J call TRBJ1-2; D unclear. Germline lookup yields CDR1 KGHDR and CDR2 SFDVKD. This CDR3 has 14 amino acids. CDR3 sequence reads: CAASDLGRNYGHTF. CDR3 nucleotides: TGTGCCGCCAGTGATTTAGGGCGGAACTATGGCCACACCTTC.

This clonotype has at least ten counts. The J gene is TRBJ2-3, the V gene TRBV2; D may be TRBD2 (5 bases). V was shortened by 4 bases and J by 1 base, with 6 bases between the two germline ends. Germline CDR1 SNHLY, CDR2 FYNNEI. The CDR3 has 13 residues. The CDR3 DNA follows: TGTGCCAGCAGTGGTAGCGGCACAGATACGCAGTATTTT. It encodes CASSGSGTDTQYF. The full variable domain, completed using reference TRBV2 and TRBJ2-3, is EPEVTQTPSHQVTQMGQEVILRCVPISNHLYFYWYRQILGQKVEFLVSFYNNEISEKSEIFDDQFSVERPDGSNFTLKIRSTKLEDSAMYFCASSGSGTDTQYFGPGTRLTVL.

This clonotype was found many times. CDR3 region: CASSTRTGQNTEAFF. The CDR3 DNA follows: TGTGCCAGCAGCACCCGAACAGGGCAAAACACTGAAGCTTTCTTT. The chain employs TRBV11-1 and TRBJ1-1; TRBD1 is a possible D gene (6 bases). Germline loops: CDR1 SGHAT, CDR2 FQDESV (reference sequence). The V gene lost 5 bases and the J gene lost 2 bases, with 15 bases spanning the gap. This CDR3 is 15 amino acids long. The full variable domain, rest sourced from reference TRBV11-1 and TRBJ1-1, is EAEVAQSPRYKITEKSQAVAFWCDPISGHATLYWYRQILGQGPELLVQFQDESVVDDSQLPKDRFSAERLKGVDSTLKIQPAELGDSAMYLCASSTRTGQNTEAFFGQGTRLTVV.

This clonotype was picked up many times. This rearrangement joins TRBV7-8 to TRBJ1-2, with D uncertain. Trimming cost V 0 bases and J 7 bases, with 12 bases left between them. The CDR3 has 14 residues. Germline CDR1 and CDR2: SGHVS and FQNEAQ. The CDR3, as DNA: TGTGCCAGCAGCTTAGCGGGCCCGACATTTGGCTACACCTTC. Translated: CASSLAGPTFGYTF.

CDR3 protein: CSVDRALESQGTF. CDR3 nucleotides: TGCAGCGTCGACAGGGCTCTAGAGTCGCAGGGCACCTTC. This chain links TRBV29-1 with TRBJ1-2; 7 positions match TRBD1. The CDR3 extends over 13 amino acids. Unmatched junction bases numbered 17, after V lost 6 bases and J lost 13 bases. CDR1 SQVTM and CDR2 ANQGSEA come from the germline V gene.

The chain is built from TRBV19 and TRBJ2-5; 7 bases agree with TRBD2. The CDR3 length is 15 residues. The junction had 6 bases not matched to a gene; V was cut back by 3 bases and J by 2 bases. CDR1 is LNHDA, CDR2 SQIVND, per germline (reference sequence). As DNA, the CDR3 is TGTGCCAGTAGTATTGGCACTAGCGAGCAAGAGACCCAGTACTTC. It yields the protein CASSIGTSEQETQYF.

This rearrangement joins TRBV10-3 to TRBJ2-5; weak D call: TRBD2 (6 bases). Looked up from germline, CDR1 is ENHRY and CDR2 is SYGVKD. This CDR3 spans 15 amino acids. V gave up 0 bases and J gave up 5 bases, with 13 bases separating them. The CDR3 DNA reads TGTGCCATCAGTGAGTCGTCGTATCGGGGGGAGACCCAGTACTTC. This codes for CAISESSYRGETQYF.

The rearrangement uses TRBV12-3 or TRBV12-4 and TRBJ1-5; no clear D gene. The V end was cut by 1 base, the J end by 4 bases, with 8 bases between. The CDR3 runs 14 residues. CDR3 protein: CASSLVGRNQPQHF. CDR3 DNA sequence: TGTGCCAGCAGTTTAGTCGGCAGAAATCAGCCCCAGCATTTT.

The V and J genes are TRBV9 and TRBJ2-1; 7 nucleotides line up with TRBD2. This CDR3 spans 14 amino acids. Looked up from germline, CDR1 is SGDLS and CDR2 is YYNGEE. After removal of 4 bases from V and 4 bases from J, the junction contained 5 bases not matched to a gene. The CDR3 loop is CASSLGGGYNEQFF. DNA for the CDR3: TGTGCCAGCAGCTTGGGGGGGGGATACAATGAGCAGTTCTTC.

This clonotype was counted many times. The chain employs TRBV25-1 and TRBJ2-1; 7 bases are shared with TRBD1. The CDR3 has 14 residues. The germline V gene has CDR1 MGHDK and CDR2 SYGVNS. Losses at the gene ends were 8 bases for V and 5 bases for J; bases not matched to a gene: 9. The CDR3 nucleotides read TGTGCCAGCTCCTATGGACAGGCGAACAATGAGCAGTTCTTC. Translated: CASSYGQANNEQFF.

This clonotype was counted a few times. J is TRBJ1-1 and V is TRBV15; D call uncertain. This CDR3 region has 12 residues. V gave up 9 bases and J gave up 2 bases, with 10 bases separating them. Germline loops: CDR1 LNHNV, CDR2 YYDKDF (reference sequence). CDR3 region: CATRHLNTEAFF. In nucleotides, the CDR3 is TGTGCCACGCGCCACCTAAACACTGAAGCTTTCTTT.

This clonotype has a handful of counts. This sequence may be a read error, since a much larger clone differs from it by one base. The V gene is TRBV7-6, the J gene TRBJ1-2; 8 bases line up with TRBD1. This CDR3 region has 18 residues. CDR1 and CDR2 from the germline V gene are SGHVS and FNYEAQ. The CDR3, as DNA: TGTGCCAGCGGCTTAGTCCCGCCGCCGGGACAGGTCGCAGAAGGCTACACCTTC. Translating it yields CASGLVPPPGQVAEGYTF.

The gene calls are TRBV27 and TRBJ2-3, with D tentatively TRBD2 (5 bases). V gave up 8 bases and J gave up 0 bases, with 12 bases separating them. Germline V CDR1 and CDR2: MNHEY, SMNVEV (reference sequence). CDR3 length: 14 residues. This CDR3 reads CASGLLGSTDTQYF. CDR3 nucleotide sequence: TGTGCCAGCGGCTTACTAGGGAGCACAGATACGCAGTATTTT.

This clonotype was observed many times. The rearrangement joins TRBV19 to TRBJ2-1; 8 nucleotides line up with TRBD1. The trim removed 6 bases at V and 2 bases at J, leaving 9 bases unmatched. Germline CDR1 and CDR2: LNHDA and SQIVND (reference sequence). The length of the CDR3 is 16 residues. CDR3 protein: CASSYQGASPYNEQFF. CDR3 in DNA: TGTGCCAGTAGCTACCAGGGGGCTTCCCCCTACAATGAGCAGTTCTTC.

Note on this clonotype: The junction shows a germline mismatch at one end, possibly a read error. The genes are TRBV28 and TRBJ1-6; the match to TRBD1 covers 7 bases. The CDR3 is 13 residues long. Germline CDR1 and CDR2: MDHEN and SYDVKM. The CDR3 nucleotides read TGTGCCACCAGTGTGGGACAGAATTCACCCCTCCACTTT. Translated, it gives CATSVGQNSPLHF.